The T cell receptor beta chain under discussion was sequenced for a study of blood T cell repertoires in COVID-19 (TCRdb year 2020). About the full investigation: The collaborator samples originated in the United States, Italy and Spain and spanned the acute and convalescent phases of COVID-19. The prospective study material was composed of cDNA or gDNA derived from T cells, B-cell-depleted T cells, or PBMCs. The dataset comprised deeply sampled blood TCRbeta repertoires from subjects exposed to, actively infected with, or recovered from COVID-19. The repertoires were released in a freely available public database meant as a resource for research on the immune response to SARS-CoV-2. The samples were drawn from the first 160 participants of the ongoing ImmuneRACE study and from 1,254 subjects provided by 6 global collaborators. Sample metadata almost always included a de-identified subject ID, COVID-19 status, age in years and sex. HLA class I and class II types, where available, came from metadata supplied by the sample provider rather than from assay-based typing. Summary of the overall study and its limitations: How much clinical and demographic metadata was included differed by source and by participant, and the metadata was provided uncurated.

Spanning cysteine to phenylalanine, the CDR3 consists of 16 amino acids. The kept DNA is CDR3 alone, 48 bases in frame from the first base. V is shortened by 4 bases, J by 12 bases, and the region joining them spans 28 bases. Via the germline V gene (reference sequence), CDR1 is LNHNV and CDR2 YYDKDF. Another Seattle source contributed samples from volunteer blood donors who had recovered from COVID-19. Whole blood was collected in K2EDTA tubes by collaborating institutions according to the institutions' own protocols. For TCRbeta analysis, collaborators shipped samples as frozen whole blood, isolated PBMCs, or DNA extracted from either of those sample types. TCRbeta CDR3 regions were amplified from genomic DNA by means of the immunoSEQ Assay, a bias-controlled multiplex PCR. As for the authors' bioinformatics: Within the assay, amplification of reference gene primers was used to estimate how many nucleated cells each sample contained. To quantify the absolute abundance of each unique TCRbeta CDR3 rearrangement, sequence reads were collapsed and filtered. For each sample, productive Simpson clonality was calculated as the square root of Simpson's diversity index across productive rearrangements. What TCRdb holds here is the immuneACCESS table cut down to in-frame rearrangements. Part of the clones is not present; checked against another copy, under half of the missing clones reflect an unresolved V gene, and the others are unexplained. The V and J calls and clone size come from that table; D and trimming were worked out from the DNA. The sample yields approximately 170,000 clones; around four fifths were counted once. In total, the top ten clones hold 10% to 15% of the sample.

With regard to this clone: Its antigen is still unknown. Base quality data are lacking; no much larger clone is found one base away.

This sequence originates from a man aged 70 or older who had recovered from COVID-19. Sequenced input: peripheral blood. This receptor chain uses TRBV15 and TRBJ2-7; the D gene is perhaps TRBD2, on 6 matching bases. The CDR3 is CATSTSTGTPQGVVYF. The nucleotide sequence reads TGTGCCACCAGCACCTCAACCGGGACTCCCCAGGGAGTAGTGTACTTC.